This TCR beta chain was sequenced during a study of a mutant IDH1 vaccine in newly diagnosed glioma. Study details: Those enrolled had earlier been treated with radiotherapy, temozolomide, or both, mostly both. The study held visit V12 at week 35 and visit V13 at week 47. Study results and limitations: Altogether, roughly 93% of patients exhibited vaccine-induced immune responses.

With regard to this clone: Its antigen is still unknown.

Using immunoSEQ multiplex PCR, the repertoire was profiled, and TCRdb retains in-frame clones only, with some absent. The data contain some 66,000 clones, roughly 80% of them singletons. Germline V gene sequence: CDR1 MNHEY, CDR2 SVGAGI. The CDR3 is made up of 14 amino acids. V lost 7 bases to trimming and J lost 4 bases; unmatched junction nucleotides: 10. Time point defined: week 35, safety follow-up. The content of each vaccine dose was 300 ug of mutant IDH1 20-mer peptide, and topical imiquimod accompanied it. The sample here was PBMCs, taken from a glioma patient whose treatment included an IDH1 peptide vaccine. This chain joins TRBV6-5 and TRBJ2-7; 7 bases line up with TRBD2. The sequence was obtained from a young man with glioma. The CDR3 DNA reads as TGTGCCAGCACCTCGGGGGGTTCCATGTACGAGCAGTACTTC. Its protein is CASTSGGSMYEQYF.